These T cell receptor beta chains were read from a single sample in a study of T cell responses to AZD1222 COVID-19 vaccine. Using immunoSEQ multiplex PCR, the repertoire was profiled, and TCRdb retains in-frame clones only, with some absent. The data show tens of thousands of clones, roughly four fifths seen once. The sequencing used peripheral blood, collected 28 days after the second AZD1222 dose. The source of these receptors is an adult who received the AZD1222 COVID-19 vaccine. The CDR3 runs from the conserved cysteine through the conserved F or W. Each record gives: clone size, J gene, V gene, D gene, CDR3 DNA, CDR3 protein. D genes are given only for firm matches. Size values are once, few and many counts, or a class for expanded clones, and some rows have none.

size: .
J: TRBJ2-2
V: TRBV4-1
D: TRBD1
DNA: TGCGCCAGCAGCCTCTTTGGACAGGGTCGGGACACCGGGGAGCTGTTTTTT
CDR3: CASSLFGQGRDTGELFF

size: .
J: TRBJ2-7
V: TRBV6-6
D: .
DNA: TGTGCCAGCAGACCGCGGACAGTCGAGCAGTACTTC
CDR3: CASRPRTVEQYF

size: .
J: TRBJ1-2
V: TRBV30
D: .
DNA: TGTGCCTGGAGTTTACATATACAGAGAAACTATGGCTACACCTTC
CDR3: CAWSLHIQRNYGYTF

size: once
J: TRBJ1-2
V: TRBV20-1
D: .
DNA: TGCAGTGCTAGTCGCAAAACCGCGTCCGATGGCTACACCTTC
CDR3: CSASRKTASDGYTF

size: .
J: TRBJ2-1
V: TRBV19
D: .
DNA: TGTGCCAGTAGGCCCGGACCCTCCTACAATGAGCAGTTCTTC
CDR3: CASRPGPSYNEQFF

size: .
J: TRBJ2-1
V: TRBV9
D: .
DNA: TGTGCCAGCAGCCCCGTCTTAGTGGCGCCGGGCAATGAGCAGTTCTTC
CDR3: CASSPVLVAPGNEQFF

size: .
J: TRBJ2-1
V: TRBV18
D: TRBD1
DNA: TGTGCCAGCTCGCTCGACAGGGTCGATGAGCAGTTCTTC
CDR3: CASSLDRVDEQFF

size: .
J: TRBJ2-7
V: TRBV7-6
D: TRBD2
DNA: TGTGCCAGCAGTTCTGGACTAGCGGGCCCCTACGAGCAGTACTTC
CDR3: CASSSGLAGPYEQYF

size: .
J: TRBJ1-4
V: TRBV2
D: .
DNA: TGTGCCAGCAGCGACGACAAGAAGGCCCTAAGTGAAAAACTGTTTTTT
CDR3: CASSDDKKALSEKLFF

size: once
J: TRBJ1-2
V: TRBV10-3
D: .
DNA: TGTGCCATCAGTTCCGCGGGTTCTCTCTATGGCTACACCTTC
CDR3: CAISSAGSLYGYTF

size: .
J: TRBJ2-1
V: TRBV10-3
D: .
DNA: TGTGCCACTACGCCGGGGACCTCCTACAATGAGCAGTTCTTC
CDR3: CATTPGTSYNEQFF

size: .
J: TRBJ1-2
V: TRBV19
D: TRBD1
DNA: TGTGCCAGTAGCGGACAGGGCCAGGGCGGCTACACCTTC
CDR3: CASSGQGQGGYTF

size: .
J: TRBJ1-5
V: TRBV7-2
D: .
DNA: TGTGCCAGCAGCTTAGTTCATTCAGATCAGCCCCAGCATTTT
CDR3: CASSLVHSDQPQHF

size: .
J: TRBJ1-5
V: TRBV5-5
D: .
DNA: TGTGCCAGCAGCTTGGAGGGCAGGGGCACGCAGCCCCAGCATTTT
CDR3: CASSLEGRGTQPQHF

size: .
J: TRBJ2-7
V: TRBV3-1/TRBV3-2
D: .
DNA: TGTGCCAGCAGCCGCGGAGCGGCAGGGGCGTACGAGCAGTACTTC
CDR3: CASSRGAAGAYEQYF

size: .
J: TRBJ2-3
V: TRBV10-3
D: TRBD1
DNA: TGTGCCATCAGTGGGGGACAGGGGGCATTCCAGTATTTT
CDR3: CAISGGQGAFQYF

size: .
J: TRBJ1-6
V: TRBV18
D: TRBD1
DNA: TGTGCCAGCTCCGGACAGGGGAATTCACCCCTCCACTTT
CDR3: CASSGQGNSPLHF

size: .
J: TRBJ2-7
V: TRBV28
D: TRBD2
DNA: TGTGCCAGCAGCATAGCGGGGGGGGTCAACGAGCAGTACTTC
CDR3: CASSIAGGVNEQYF

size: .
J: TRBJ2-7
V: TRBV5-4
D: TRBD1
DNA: TGTGCCAGCAGCCTTGGGACAGACGGCTACGAGCAGTACTTC
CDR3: CASSLGTDGYEQYF

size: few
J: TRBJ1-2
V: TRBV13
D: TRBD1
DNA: TGTGCCAGCAGCACCGTGACAGGGGGAGGGCGATATGGCTACACCTTC
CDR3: CASSTVTGGGRYGYTF

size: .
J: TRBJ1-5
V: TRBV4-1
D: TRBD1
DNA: TGCGCCAGCAGTCGGACAGGGGGTAATCAGCCCCAGCATTTT
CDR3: CASSRTGGNQPQHF

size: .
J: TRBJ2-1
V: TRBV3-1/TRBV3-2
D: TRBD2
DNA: TGTGCCAGCAGCCCCAGGCGGGGGGCCCTGGGCTCCTACAATGAGCAGTTCTTC
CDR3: CASSPRRGALGSYNEQFF

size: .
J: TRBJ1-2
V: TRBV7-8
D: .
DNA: TGTGCCAGCAGCTTAAGGCTCGGGGGTAACTATGGCTACACCTTC
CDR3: CASSLRLGGNYGYTF

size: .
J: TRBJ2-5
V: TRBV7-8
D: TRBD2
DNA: TGTGCCAGCAGCCGTAGACTAGCCCAAGAGACCCAGTACTTC
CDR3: CASSRRLAQETQYF

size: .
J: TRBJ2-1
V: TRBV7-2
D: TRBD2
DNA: TGTGCCAGCAGCTTACTAGCGGGGGCCTACAATGAGCAGTTCTTC
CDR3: CASSLLAGAYNEQFF

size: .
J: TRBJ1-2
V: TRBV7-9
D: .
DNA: TGTGCCAGCAGTCAAATCGGACCCATCCTCCCCTTC
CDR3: CASSQIGPILPF

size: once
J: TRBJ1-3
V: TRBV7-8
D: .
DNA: TGTGCCAGCAGCTTTCTTCCAGGGAACTCTGGAAACACCATATATTTT
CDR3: CASSFLPGNSGNTIYF

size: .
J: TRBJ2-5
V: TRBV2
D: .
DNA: TGTGCCAGCCAGCCAGGGGGCGGGAGGAAGGAGACCCAGTACTTC
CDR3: CASQPGGGRKETQYF

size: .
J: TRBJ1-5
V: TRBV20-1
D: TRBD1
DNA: TGCAGTGCTAGTCCCGGACAGGGGGATCAGCCCCAGCATTTT
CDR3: CSASPGQGDQPQHF

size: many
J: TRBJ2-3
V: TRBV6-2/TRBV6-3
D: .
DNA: TGTGCCAGCAGTTTGAAGGAGTTTGATACGCAGTATTTT
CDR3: CASSLKEFDTQYF

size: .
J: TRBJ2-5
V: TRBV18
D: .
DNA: TGTGCCAGCTCACGAGGCGGACAAGAGACCCAGTACTTC
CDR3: CASSRGGQETQYF

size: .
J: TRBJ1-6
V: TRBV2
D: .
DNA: TGTGCCAGTGCAAGGACCGCCTTTTCACCCCTCCACTTT
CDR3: CASARTAFSPLHF

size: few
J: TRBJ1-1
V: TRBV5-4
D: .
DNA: TGTGCCAGCAGCCCTAGGGTGGGCGAAAACACTGAAGCTTTCTTT
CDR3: CASSPRVGENTEAFF

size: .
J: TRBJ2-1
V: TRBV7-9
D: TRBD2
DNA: TGTGCCAGCAGCCTTTTAGCGGGGGGCCATGAGCAGTTCTTC
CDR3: CASSLLAGGHEQFF

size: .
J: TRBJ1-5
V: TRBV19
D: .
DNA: TGTGCCAGTATTGGTGGGCCGGGGGGGTTTGATCAGCCCCAGCATTTT
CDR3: CASIGGPGGFDQPQHF

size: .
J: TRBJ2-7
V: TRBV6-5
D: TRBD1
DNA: TGTGCCAGCAGCATCGGGACAGTCTACGAGCAGTACTTC
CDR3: CASSIGTVYEQYF

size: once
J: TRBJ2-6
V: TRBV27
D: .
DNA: TGTGCCAGCAAGCCGTTGGGTTCTGGGGCCAACGTCCTGACTTTC
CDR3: CASKPLGSGANVLTF

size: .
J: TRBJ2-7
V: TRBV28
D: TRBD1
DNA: TGTGCCAGCAGCAGGGGACAGTCCTACGAGCAGTACTTC
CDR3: CASSRGQSYEQYF

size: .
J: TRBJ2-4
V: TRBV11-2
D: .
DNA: TGTGCCAGCAGCTCGAACAAGGGGAGTGTTGGCATTCAGTACTTC
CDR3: CASSSNKGSVGIQYF

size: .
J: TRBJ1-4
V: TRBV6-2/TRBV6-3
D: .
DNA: TGTGCCAGCAGTTATCTCGGGGGGGCCCGGGAAAAACTGTTTTTT
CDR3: CASSYLGGAREKLFF

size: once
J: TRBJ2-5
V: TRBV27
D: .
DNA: TGTGCCAGCAGTTTTCGGGGGCGTGAGGGGACCCAGTACTTC
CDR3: CASSFRGREGTQYF

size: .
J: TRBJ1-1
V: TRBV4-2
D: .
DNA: TGTGCCAGCAGCCCAAGGGGAAAAGGGAACACTGAAGCTTTCTTT
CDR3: CASSPRGKGNTEAFF

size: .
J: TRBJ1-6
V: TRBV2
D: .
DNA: TGTGCCAGCAGTGCAGTAGGGGACAATTCACCCCTCCACTTT
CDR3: CASSAVGDNSPLHF